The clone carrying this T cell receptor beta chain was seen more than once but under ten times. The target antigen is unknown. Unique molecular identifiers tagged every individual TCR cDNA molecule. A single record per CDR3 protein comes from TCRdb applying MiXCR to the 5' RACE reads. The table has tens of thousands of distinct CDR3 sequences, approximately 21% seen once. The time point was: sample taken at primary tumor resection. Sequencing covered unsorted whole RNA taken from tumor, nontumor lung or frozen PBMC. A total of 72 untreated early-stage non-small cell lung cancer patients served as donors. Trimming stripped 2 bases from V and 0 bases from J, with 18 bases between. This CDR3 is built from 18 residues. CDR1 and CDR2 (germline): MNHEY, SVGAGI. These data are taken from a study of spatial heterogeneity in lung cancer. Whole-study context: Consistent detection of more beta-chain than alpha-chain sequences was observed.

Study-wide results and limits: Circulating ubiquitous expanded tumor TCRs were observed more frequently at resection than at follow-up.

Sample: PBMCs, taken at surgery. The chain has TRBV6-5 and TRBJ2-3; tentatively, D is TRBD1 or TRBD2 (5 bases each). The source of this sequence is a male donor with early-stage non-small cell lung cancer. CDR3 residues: CASSYRATRGRSTDTQYF. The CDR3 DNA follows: TGTGCCAGCAGTTACCGTGCGACTCGGGGCAGGAGCACAGATACGCAGTATTTT.